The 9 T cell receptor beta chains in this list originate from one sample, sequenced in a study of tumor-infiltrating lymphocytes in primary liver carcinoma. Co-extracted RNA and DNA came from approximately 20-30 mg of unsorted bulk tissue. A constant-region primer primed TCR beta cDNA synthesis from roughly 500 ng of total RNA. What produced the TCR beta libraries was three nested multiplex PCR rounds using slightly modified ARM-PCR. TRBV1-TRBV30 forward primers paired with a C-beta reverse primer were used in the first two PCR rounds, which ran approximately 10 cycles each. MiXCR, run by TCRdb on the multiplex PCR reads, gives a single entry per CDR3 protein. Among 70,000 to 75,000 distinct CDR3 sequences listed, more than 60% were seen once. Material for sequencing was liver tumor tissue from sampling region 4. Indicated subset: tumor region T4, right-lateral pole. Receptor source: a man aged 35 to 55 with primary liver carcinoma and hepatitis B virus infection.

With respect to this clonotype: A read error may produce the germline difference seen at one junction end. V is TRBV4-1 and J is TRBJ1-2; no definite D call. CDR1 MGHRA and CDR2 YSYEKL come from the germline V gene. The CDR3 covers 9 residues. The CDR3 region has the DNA TGCGCCAGCAAATCAGGCTACACATTC. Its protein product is CASKSGYTF.

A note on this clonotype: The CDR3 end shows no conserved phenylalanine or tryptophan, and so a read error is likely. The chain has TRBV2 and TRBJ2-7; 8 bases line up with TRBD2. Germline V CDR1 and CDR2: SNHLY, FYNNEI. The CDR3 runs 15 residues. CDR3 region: CTSSRGGLVPYEQYL. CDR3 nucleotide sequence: TGTACCAGCAGTCGAGGGGGACTAGTGCCCTACGAGCAGTACCTC.

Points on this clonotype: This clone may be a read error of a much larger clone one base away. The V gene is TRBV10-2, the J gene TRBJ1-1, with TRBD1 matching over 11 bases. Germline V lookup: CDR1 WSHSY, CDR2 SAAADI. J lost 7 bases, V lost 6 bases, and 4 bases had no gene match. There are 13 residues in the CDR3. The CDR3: CASSGQGANEAFF. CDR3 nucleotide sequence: TGCGCCAGCAGCGGACAGGGGGCAAATGAAGCTTTCTTT.

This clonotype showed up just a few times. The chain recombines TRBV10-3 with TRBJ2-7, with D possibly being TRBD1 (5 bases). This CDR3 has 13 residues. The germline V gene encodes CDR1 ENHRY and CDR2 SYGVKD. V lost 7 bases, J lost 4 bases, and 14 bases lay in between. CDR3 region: CAIMSTGSYEQYF. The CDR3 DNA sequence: TGTGCCATCATGAGTACAGGATCTTACGAGCAGTACTTC.

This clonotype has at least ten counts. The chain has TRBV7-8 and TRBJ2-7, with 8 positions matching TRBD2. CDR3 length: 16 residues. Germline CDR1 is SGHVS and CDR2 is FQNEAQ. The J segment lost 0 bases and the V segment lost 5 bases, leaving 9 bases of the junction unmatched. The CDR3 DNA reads TGTGCCAGCAGCCGGGGGGGGCTAGCGGACTCCTACGAGCAGTACTTC. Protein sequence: CASSRGGLADSYEQYF.

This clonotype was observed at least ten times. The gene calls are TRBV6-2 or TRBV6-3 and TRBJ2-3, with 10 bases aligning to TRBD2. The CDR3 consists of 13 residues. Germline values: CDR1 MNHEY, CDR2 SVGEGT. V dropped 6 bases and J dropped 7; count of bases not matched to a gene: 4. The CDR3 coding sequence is TGTGCCAGCAGCTGGGGACTAGCGAATACGCAGTATTTT. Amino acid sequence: CASSWGLANTQYF.

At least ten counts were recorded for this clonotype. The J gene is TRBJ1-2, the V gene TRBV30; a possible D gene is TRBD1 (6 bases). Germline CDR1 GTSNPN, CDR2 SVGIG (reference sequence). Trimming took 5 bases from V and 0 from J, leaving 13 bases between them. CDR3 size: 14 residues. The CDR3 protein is CAWADRPANYGYTF. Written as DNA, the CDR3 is TGTGCCTGGGCAGACAGGCCAGCTAACTATGGCTACACCTTC.

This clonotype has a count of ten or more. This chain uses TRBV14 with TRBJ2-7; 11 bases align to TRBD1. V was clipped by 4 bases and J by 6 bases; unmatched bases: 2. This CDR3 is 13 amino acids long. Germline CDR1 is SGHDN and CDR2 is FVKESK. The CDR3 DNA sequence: TGTGCCAGCAGCCCCGGGACAGGGGGCGAGCAGTACTTC. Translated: CASSPGTGGEQYF. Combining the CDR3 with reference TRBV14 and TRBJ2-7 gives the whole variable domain EAGVTQFPSHSVIEKGQTVTLRCDPISGHDNLYWYRRVMGKEIKFLLHFVKESKQDESGMPNNRFLAERTGGTYSTLKVQPAELEDSGVYFCASSPGTGGEQYFGPGTRLTVT.

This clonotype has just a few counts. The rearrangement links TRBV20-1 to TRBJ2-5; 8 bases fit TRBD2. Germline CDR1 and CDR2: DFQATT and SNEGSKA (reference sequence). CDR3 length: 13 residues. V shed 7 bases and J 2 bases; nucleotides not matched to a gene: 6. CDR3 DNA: TGCAGTGGTAATAGCGGGAATCAAGAGACCCAGTACTTC. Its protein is CSGNSGNQETQYF.